This T cell receptor (beta chain) comes out of a study of blood T cells in healthy people across ages. Overall study results and limits: While age rose, TCR beta diversity per million T cells dropped in a roughly linear way.

A J-beta primer mix and a sample-barcoded 5' primer were used in a second PCR of about 6 to 12 cycles. Per-sample output comprised a minimum of 2.5 million paired-end reads containing CDR3. TCRdb fed the 5' RACE reads into MiXCR, producing one record per CDR3 protein. The sample lists roughly 800,000 distinct CDR3 sequences; roughly 64% were seen once. Each sample yielded at least 7 million isolated PBMCs. On this clonotype itself: What it binds is not known.

The CDR3 length is 18 residues. J lost 0 bases, V lost 7 bases, and 8 bases had no gene match. Germline-derived CDR1 and CDR2 are MNHNS and SASEGT. The sequencing input was blood. This TCR was recovered from a young man in good health. The rearrangement joins TRBV6-1 to TRBJ2-1; the match to TRBD2 covers 14 bases. The CDR3 nucleotides are TGTGCCAGCACTCAGACTAGCGGGGGGGAGAGCTCCTACAATGAGCAGTTCTTC. Translated: CASTQTSGGESSYNEQFF.